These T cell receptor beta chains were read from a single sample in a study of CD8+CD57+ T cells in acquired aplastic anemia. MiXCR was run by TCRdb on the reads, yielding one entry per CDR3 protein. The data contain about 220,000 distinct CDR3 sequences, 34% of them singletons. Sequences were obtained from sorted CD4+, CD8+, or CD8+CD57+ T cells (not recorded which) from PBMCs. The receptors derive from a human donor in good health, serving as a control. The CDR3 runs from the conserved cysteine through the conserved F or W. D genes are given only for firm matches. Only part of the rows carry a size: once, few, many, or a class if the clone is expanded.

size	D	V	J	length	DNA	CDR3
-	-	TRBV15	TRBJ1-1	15	TGTGCCACCAGCAGAGACCATTTAGGTAACACTGAAGCTTTCTTT	CATSRDHLGNTEAFF
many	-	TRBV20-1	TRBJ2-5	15	TGCAGTGCTAGATGGCCCCAGACAGACCAAGAGACCCAGTACTTC	CSARWPQTDQETQYF
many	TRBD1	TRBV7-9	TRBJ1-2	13	TGTGCCAGCAGCCCACAGGGGATGGAAGGCTACACCTTC	CASSPQGMEGYTF
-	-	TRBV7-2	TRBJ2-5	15	TGTGCCAGCAGCTTGGAGGGGCAGACACAAGAGACCCAGTACTTC	CASSLEGQTQETQYF
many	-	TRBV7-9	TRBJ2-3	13	TGTGCCAGCCTCTATCCGGCCACAGATACGCAGTATTTT	CASLYPATDTQYF
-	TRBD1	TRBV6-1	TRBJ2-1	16	TGTGCCAGCCTATTCTTGGGACAGGGATGGGGCAATGAGCAGTTCTTC	CASLFLGQGWGNEQFF
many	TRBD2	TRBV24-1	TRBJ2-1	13	TGTGCCACCAGTGTTACGGCGGGAGGTGAGCAGTTCTTC	CATSVTAGGEQFF
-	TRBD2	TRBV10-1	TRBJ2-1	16	TGCGCCAGCAGTTCTCCTAGCGGGGGAGCTTACAATGAGCAGTCCTTC	CASSSPSGGAYNEQSF
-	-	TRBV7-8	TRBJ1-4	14	TGTGCCAGCAGCTTGACAGCAACTAATGAAAAACTGTTTTTT	CASSLTATNEKLFF
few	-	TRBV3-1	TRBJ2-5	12	TGTGCCAGCAGCCAGCTGGAAGAGACCCAGTACTTC	CASSQLEETQYF
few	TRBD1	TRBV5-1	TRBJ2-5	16	TGCGCCAGCAGCTTGGCCGACAGGGTAAACCAAGAGACCCAGTACTTC	CASSLADRVNQETQYF
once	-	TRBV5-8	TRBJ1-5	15	TGTGCCAGCAGCGTAGGACAGCTCGACAATCAGCCCCAGCATTTT	CASSVGQLDNQPQHF
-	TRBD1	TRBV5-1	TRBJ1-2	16	TGCGCCAGCAGCTTTGGACAGGGGGGGTCCCCCTATGGCTACACCTTC	CASSFGQGGSPYGYTF